One T cell receptor beta chain is described in this entry. In germline, CDR1 is SEHNR, CDR2 FQNEAQ (reference sequence). Trimming took 0 bases from V and 5 from J, leaving 8 bases between them. The CDR3 runs 13 residues. Some clones are missing from TCRdb's copy, which holds only in-frame ones; the method was immunoSEQ multiplex PCR. This sample has about 140,000 clones, with roughly 85% found just once. The data belong to a study of blood T cell repertoires in COVID-19. This TCR came from a man aged 50 to 59 with acute or convalescent COVID-19. The sample taken for sequencing was peripheral blood. This sequence joins TRBV7-9 and TRBJ2-7, with D maybe TRBD2 (5 bases). The CDR3 nucleotides read TGTGCCAGCAGCTTAGCAGGGAGCCACGAGCAGTACTTC. The encoded protein is CASSLAGSHEQYF.